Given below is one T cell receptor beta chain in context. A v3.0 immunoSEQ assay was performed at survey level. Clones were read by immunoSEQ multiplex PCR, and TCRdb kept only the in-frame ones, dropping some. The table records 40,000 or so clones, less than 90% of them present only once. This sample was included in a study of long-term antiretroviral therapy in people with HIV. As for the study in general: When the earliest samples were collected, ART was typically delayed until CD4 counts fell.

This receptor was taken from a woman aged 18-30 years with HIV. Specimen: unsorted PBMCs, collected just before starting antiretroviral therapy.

DNA of the CDR3: TGTGCCAGCAGCTCACTACCCCGGCCCATACATAATACTAATGAAAAACTGTTTTTT. It yields the protein CASSSLPRPIHNTNEKLFF. The V and J genes are TRBV5-4 and TRBJ1-4; D remains unclear. CDR1 SGHNT and CDR2 YYREEE come from the germline V gene (reference sequence). V lost 3 bases to trimming and J lost 2 bases, with 23 bases between them. The CDR3 runs to 19 residues.